In its sample, the clone carrying this TCR beta chain was seen a few times. The antigen remains unidentified. The data derive from a study of cytomegalovirus exposure and HLA in healthy donors. PCR used 60 Vbeta primers and 13 Jbeta primers. Generated by immunoSEQ multiplex PCR, the TCRdb table keeps only in-frame clones and is missing some. The repertoire consists of about 150,000 clones, with 79% occurring once and the leading ten covering around 6.5%. Findings and limits, study-wide: Common viral pathogens (according to a later analysis) appeared linked to several of the most significant clusters. Among TCR beta chains, those listed as cytomegalovirus-associated numbered 164. For most subjects, TCR beta sequences were reported to predict HLA-A and HLA-B alleles with accuracy. A later analysis linked a missense DCLRE1C variant to TCR beta V- and J-gene trimming.

CDR1 is SGHRS and CDR2 is YFSETQ in the germline V gene. This CDR3 has 13 residues. The ends were cut back, 1 base at V and 4 bases at J, with 8 bases in the middle. The rearrangement links TRBV5-1 to TRBJ2-5; the D is unclear. The sample taken for sequencing was PBMCs. The receptor's source is a man aged 45-60 years in good health and CMV-seropositive. The CDR3 spells CASSLMVAETQYF. Here the CDR3 DNA reads TGCGCCAGCAGCTTGATGGTGGCAGAGACCCAGTACTTC.